Reported below is one TCR beta chain. Its antigen is unknown. The sample holds no much larger clone one base away, and base qualities are not on file. V sheds 0 bases and J sheds 6 bases, leaving 12 bases between their ends. The CDR3 runs 14 amino acids, cysteine and phenylalanine included. This entry keeps only the CDR3 DNA: 42 bases, framed from base 1. The CDR1 and CDR2 encoded by the germline V gene are SGHRS and YFSETQ. The immunoSEQ Assay, a bias-controlled multiplex PCR, was used to amplify TCRbeta CDR3 regions from genomic DNA. In the original analysis: The number of nucleated cells in each sample was estimated from the amplification of reference gene primers within the assay. To quantify the absolute abundance of each unique TCRbeta CDR3 rearrangement, sequence reads were collapsed and filtered. For each sample, productive Simpson clonality was calculated as the square root of Simpson's diversity index over productive rearrangements. TCRdb took this table from immuneACCESS and kept in-frame rearrangements with V and J called. Such tables lack part of the clones; where checked against another copy, unresolved V genes explain under half of the gap, and the rest is unexplained. For V, J and clone size, that table is used; D and trimming come from the DNA. Within this sample are some 190,000 clones, with almost 85% of them counted one time only. The biggest ten clones account for 5.1% of the sample.

The sample belongs to a study of blood T cell repertoires in COVID-19 (dated by TCRdb to 2020 to 2021). Study-wide context: Samples covering the acute and convalescent phases of COVID-19 were provided by collaborators in the United States, Italy and Spain. Samples came from the ongoing ImmuneRACE study (first 160 participants) plus 1,254 subjects from 6 global collaborators. A freely available public database, intended as a resource for researchers studying the immune response to SARS-CoV-2, is where the repertoires were released. Where HLA class I and class II types were available, the types were taken from metadata supplied by the sample provider, not from assay-based typing. Subjects who had been exposed to COVID-19, were actively infected with it, or had recovered from it provided the deeply sampled blood TCRbeta repertoires that made up the dataset. The prospective study material was composed of cDNA or gDNA derived from T cells, B-cell-depleted T cells, or PBMCs. A de-identified subject ID, COVID-19 status, age in years and sex were almost always included in the sample metadata.

General study outcomes and caveats: How much clinical and demographic metadata was included differed by source and by participant, and the metadata was provided uncurated.

Collaborating institutions collected whole blood in K2EDTA tubes following their own protocols. For TCRbeta analysis, collaborator samples were shipped as frozen whole blood, as isolated PBMCs, or as DNA extracted from either sample type. This TCR derives from a woman aged 70-85 years with active or convalescent COVID-19. Sequenced: peripheral blood. The chain employs TRBV5-1 and TRBJ1-2; a tentative D call is TRBD1 (6 bases match). The nucleotide sequence is TGCGCCAGCAGCTTGGTAGGGGGTGGTGATGGCTACACCTTC. Translated, it gives CASSLVGGGDGYTF.